This is a list of T cell receptor beta chains from one sample in a study of T cell responses to AZD1222 COVID-19 vaccine. Clones were read by immunoSEQ multiplex PCR, and TCRdb kept only the in-frame ones, dropping some. The profile shows 150,000 to 250,000 clones, 93% of them singletons. This sample comprised peripheral blood, obtained 28 days after the second AZD1222 dose. These receptors were collected from an adult who received the AZD1222 COVID-19 vaccine. Each CDR3 is given without its conserved first and last residue.

cdr3_aa,j_call,v_call
ASSHTATNEKLF,TRBJ1-4,TRBV3-1/TRBV3-2
ASSWTTSEKLF,TRBJ1-4,TRBV12-3/TRBV12-4
ASSSRGSNTEAF,TRBJ1-1,TRBV6-5
ASSDVLGYGYT,TRBJ1-2,TRBV2
ASRLGGDQPQH,TRBJ1-5,TRBV5-1
ASSLYGRGTEAF,TRBJ1-1,TRBV7-8
ASTPQGQGTNEQY,TRBJ2-7,TRBV5-1
ASSHSVNTGELF,TRBJ2-2,TRBV14
ASSLGYEQF,TRBJ2-1,TRBV28
ASSLSGPTEAF,TRBJ1-1,TRBV5-6